The T cell receptor (beta chain) described here comes from a study of control samples from healthy donors and cancer patients. Data came from immunoSEQ multiplex PCR; TCRdb stores just in-frame clones and leaves some out. Of over 85,000 clones listed, 93% are singletons. V was cut by 2 bases and J by 8 bases, with 6 bases left in between. The length of the CDR3 is 12 residues. The clonotype comes from a woman between 25 and 40 years old in good health. Sequencing was done on a sample of blood. The gene calls are TRBV12-3 or TRBV12-4 and TRBJ2-2; unclear D gene. As DNA, the CDR3 is TGTGCCAGCAGTTTATCATCGGGGGAGCTGTTTTTT. This sequence encodes CASSLSSGELFF.